The sequence of this T cell receptor (beta chain) was determined in a study of T cell clusters in autoimmune cytopenias (dated by TCRdb to about 2019). Regarding the complete study: The median TRB sequencing depth was 50,000 to 60,000 reads per sample, and the median number of distinct TRB clonotypes was roughly 2,400 per sample. The study was designed to test whether a disease-specific immune repertoire signature usable as a blood-based biomarker is carried by autoimmune cytopenia patients. TRB and IGH repertoires from peripheral blood were sequenced in autoimmune cytopenia patients at active disease and during treatment follow-up, with healthy, CLL and autoimmune hepatitis controls included alongside. The paper as a whole reports these results and caveats: The T cell clusters were only ever defined in silico, so experimental validation of their functional role was still needed. The TRB repertoire shifts, including less even repertoires in secondary cytopenia and CLL, mostly reflected lymphoma bias and not autoimmunity. Healthy donors showed approximately 3.2-fold more exclusive TRB clusters than active autoimmune hepatitis patients, consistent with an autoimmunity-wide signature. In the comparison of secondary cytopenia with CLL, the cluster-lack signature was not observed, apparently because the dominant lymphoma-associated repertoire masked the signature. GLIPH results suggested that primary autoimmune cytopenia patients were missing physiological T cell clusters, with 51 clusters found only in healthy donors compared with some 15 found only in patients.

Turning to this clonotype: Its target antigen remains unknown.

The CDR3 runs 16 residues from the cysteine to the phenylalanine. No DNA is listed. From the germline V gene (reference sequence), CDR1 is PRHDT and CDR2 is FYEKMQ. Multiplex PCR with a touch-down protocol amplified TRB rearrangements, with the TRB-A and TRB-B primer pools combined in a single tube. Illumina adapters and sample indices were added to the amplicons through two consecutive PCR reactions using Phusion HS II polymerase. After gel purification with the NucleoSpin Gel and PCR Clean-up kit, the amplicons were quantified by Qubit and checked for quality on an Agilent 2100 Bioanalyzer. Sequencing of the libraries was done on an Illumina MiSeq with paired-end, single-indexed, 600-cycle runs. The source study handled its data this way. Alignment and assembly of TRB reads were performed with MiXCR version 2.1.12 and the default MiXCR reference library. A clone was defined by each unique CDR3 nucleotide sequence, and the analysis included only productive sequences with two or more reads. Repertoire diversity was assessed by alpha-parameterized diversity profiles (alpha 0 to 5), including Shannon (alpha 1) and Simpson (alpha 2) indices, computed with an R script. Combinatorial TRB VJ usage was calculated with the tcR package and was compared between cohorts by principal component analysis performed with ade4. TCRbeta CDR3s were clustered with GLIPH on cohort pairs matched by age and read depth, and cluster frequencies were compared by Wilcoxon test. The reads were reprocessed in TCRdb, with one entry per CDR3 protein sequence and no accompanying DNA. For this entry, the V and J calls and clone size follow TCRdb and not the study's own pipeline. For this sample, the table gives about 8,300 distinct CDR3 sequences. The top ten hold about 3% of the sample.

TRB amplification used approximately 230 ng of peripheral blood genomic DNA, roughly 41,000 genome equivalents, per sample. Sequencing was performed on peripheral blood. The chain joins TRBV13 to TRBJ1-1. The TCR was taken from a human donor with an autoimmune cytopenia or autoimmune hepatitis (not recorded which). The CDR3 region reads CASSLKVFGGVTEAFF.